This T cell receptor beta chain emerged from a study of T cell responses to AZD1222 COVID-19 vaccine. Whole-study results and caveats: White British ancestry dominated among donors, who included more females, and clonal diversity was possibly underestimated.

Notes on this clone: Its antigen is unidentified.

The CDR3 consists of 14 residues. Per germline, CDR1 SEHNR and CDR2 FQNEAQ (reference sequence). The ends were cut back, 5 bases at V and 6 bases at J, with 13 bases in the middle. The method was immunoSEQ multiplex PCR; TCRdb's version includes in-frame clones alone and lacks a portion of them. Of some 150,000 clones in the sample, less than 95% are singletons; the top ten hold around 3.6%. The sequence was obtained from an adult in good health. Source: peripheral blood, taken on day 0 of AZD1222 vaccination. The rearrangement links TRBV7-9 to TRBJ1-4; possible D gene TRBD1, 5 bases. The chain's CDR3 is CASSRTWGDEKLFF. The CDR3 coding sequence is TGTGCCAGCAGCCGGACCTGGGGGGATGAAAAACTGTTTTTT.